This is a list of T cell receptor beta chains from one sample in a study of T cell changes during pregnancy in multiple sclerosis. The data were produced by immunoSEQ multiplex PCR, yet TCRdb's version contains in-frame clones alone and is incomplete. Among some 99,000 clones listed, approximately 93% were seen once. The specimen was peripheral blood, collected after pregnancy. These receptors originate from a female donor with multiple sclerosis, enrolled in a pregnancy study. Both conserved end residues are part of each CDR3. Fields, in order: V gene, J gene, D gene, clone size, CDR3 DNA, CDR3 protein. A D gene is named only where the DNA matches it firmly. For some rows the clone size is stated as once, few or many, or as a class when expanded; others skip it.

V: TRBV21-1
J: TRBJ2-1
D: -
size: -
DNA: TGTGCCAGCAGTCGGGGGGCCTCCTACAATGAGCAGTTCTTC
CDR3: CASSRGASYNEQFF

V: TRBV18
J: TRBJ2-7
D: TRBD1
size: -
DNA: TGTGCCAGCTCACCAACTAGGACAGGGAATTTTTACGAGCAGTACTTC
CDR3: CASSPTRTGNFYEQYF

V: TRBV30
J: TRBJ1-1
D: -
size: -
DNA: TGTGCCTGGAGCCGTGGAGGGACTGAAGCTTTCTTT
CDR3: CAWSRGGTEAFF

V: TRBV27
J: TRBJ1-3
D: -
size: -
DNA: TGTGCCAGCAGTTTTCGCCAGGGGACTGGAAACACCATATATTTT
CDR3: CASSFRQGTGNTIYF

V: TRBV7-3
J: TRBJ1-1
D: TRBD1
size: -
DNA: TGTGCCAGCAGCCCGCAACCGACAGGGGTCACTGAAGCTTTCTTT
CDR3: CASSPQPTGVTEAFF

V: TRBV1
J: TRBJ2-7
D: -
size: -
DNA: TGCACCAGCAGCCCCCAGCGATCAGCGCACGAGCAGTACTTC
CDR3: CTSSPQRSAHEQYF

V: TRBV19
J: TRBJ2-1
D: TRBD1
size: -
DNA: TGTGCCAGTAGTATAGATACAGGGGGATACGGCAATGAGCAGTTCTTC
CDR3: CASSIDTGGYGNEQFF

V: TRBV11-2
J: TRBJ1-1
D: TRBD1
size: -
DNA: TGTGCCAGCAGACCGGACAGGGGGAGATACACTGAAGCTTTCTTT
CDR3: CASRPDRGRYTEAFF

V: TRBV15
J: TRBJ2-5
D: TRBD2
size: once
DNA: TGTGCCACCAGCAGAGATCGGGTTGCGACTAGCGGACAAGAGACCCAGTACTTC
CDR3: CATSRDRVATSGQETQYF

V: TRBV27
J: TRBJ2-1
D: TRBD2
size: -
DNA: TGTGCCAGCAGTTCCCGTGGGGGGAGGGAGTTCTTC
CDR3: CASSSRGGREFF

V: TRBV19
J: TRBJ2-2
D: -
size: -
DNA: TGTGCCAGTAGTATGGACTACGACACCGGGGAGCTGTTTTTT
CDR3: CASSMDYDTGELFF

V: TRBV7-9
J: TRBJ2-1
D: TRBD2
size: -
DNA: TGTGCCAGCAGCTCCTCCGCGGGAGTTTTTAATGAGCAGTTCTTC
CDR3: CASSSSAGVFNEQFF

V: TRBV30
J: TRBJ2-6
D: TRBD1
size: -
DNA: TGTGCCTGGTACGGGGGACAGGGGTTCACCAACGTCCTGACTTTC
CDR3: CAWYGGQGFTNVLTF

V: TRBV10-3
J: TRBJ2-1
D: TRBD2
size: -
DNA: TGTGCCATCAGTGAGTCCGGGACTAGCCCAGCCTACAATGAGCAGTTCTTC
CDR3: CAISESGTSPAYNEQFF

V: TRBV7-8
J: TRBJ2-1
D: TRBD1
size: -
DNA: TGTGCCAGCAGCGGCCGGGACAGCGAGATGTACAATGAGCAGTTCTTC
CDR3: CASSGRDSEMYNEQFF

V: TRBV6-1
J: TRBJ1-2
D: TRBD1
size: -
DNA: TGTGCCAGCAGTGACAGACTGGGACAGAGTAATAACTATGGCTACACCTTC
CDR3: CASSDRLGQSNNYGYTF

V: TRBV19
J: TRBJ2-7
D: TRBD1
size: -
DNA: TGTGCCACCAACCCGCGACAGGGTGCCTACGAGCAGTACTTC
CDR3: CATNPRQGAYEQYF

V: TRBV6-5
J: TRBJ1-1
D: TRBD1
size: -
DNA: TGTGCCAGCAACGAACAGGGGGCTTGGTCTGAAGCTTTCTTT
CDR3: CASNEQGAWSEAFF

V: TRBV27
J: TRBJ2-6
D: TRBD1
size: -
DNA: TGTGCCAGCTCCAAGGACAGGGGTGCCTCTGGGGCCAACGTCCTGACTTTC
CDR3: CASSKDRGASGANVLTF

V: TRBV9
J: TRBJ1-1
D: TRBD1
size: -
DNA: TGTGCCAGCAGCGGGGGACAGGGGACACTGAACACTGAAGCTTTCTTT
CDR3: CASSGGQGTLNTEAFF

V: TRBV19
J: TRBJ1-2
D: TRBD1
size: -
DNA: TGTGCCAGTAGTATAGATCTACGGACAGGGGTTTGGGGCTACACCTTC
CDR3: CASSIDLRTGVWGYTF

V: TRBV5-1
J: TRBJ2-2
D: TRBD2
size: -
DNA: TGCGCCAGCAGCTTGGTGTGGCGGCTAGCGGGCACCGGGGAGCTGTTTTTT
CDR3: CASSLVWRLAGTGELFF

V: TRBV6-1
J: TRBJ1-5
D: -
size: few
DNA: TGTGCCAGCATCATAGCAGGGAATCAGCCCCAGCATTTT
CDR3: CASIIAGNQPQHF

V: TRBV14
J: TRBJ2-3
D: TRBD2
size: -
DNA: TGTGCCAGCAGCCAAATTCCGGGGACTAGCGGGCGGGGCACAGATACGCAGTATTTT
CDR3: CASSQIPGTSGRGTDTQYF

V: TRBV5-4
J: TRBJ1-2
D: TRBD1
size: -
DNA: TGTGCCAGCAGCTCCCGACAGGGGAACTATGGCTACACCTTC
CDR3: CASSSRQGNYGYTF

V: TRBV27
J: TRBJ2-3
D: -
size: -
DNA: TGTGCCAGCAGTTACGATCCCGGGGTCACAGATACGCAGTATTTT
CDR3: CASSYDPGVTDTQYF

V: TRBV19
J: TRBJ2-1
D: TRBD2
size: -
DNA: TGTGCCAGTAGTAGAGACCGGACTAGCGGGAGGGCGAGACGCAATGAGCAGTTCTTC
CDR3: CASSRDRTSGRARRNEQFF

V: TRBV19
J: TRBJ1-1
D: -
size: -
DNA: TGTGCCAGTAGTATGGGGGCGCAAGTTCGATGGGACACTGAAGCTTTCTTT
CDR3: CASSMGAQVRWDTEAFF